The source of this TCR beta chain is a study of Ad26.COV2.S vaccination and SARS-CoV-2 variants. Study summary: Doses of Ad26.COV2.S were injected into muscle once or twice, 56 days apart.

This CDR3 is 14 amino acids long. Germline V gives CDR1 MNHEY, CDR2 SVGAGI. Trimming took off 6 bases at V and 0 bases at J, with 9 bases between the two ends. This clone appeared a single time. Treatment described: 15 to 20 received Ad26.COV2.S at low or high dose, single or two shots; five or six received placebo; per-sample allocation not given. Following the first vaccine or placebo injection, samples were taken on day 63. An Ad26 vector carrying the Wuhan-strain SARS-CoV-2 spike served as the vaccine. Measured with immunoSEQ multiplex PCR; TCRdb has only the in-frame clones, and not every one. Here the sample spans under 300,000 clones, 87% being singletons.

This receptor was taken from a person between 18 and 60 years old who received the Ad26.COV2.S COVID-19 vaccine or a placebo. Sequencing was performed on peripheral blood, taken in a trial of Ad26.COV2.S vaccine versus placebo. J is TRBJ2-1 and V is TRBV6-5; unclear D gene. The chain's CDR3 is CASSRRSSYNEQFF. The CDR3 DNA follows: TGTGCCAGCAGCAGGCGGAGCTCCTACAATGAGCAGTTCTTC.